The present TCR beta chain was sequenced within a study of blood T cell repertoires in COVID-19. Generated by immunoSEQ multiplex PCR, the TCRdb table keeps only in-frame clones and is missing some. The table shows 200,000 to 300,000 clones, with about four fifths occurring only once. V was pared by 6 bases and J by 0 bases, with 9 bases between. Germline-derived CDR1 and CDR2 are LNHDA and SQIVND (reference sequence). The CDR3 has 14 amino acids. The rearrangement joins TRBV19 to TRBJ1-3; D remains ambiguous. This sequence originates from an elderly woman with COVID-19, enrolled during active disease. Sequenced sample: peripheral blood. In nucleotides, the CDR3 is TGTGCCAGTAGGGGCCCCGACTCTGGAAACACCATATATTTT. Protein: CASRGPDSGNTIYF.